The 12 T cell receptor beta chains listed next were all sequenced from one sample in a study of shared clonotypes between healthy human individuals (TCRdb year 2020). Preparation of the library involved the immunoSEQ multiplex PCR assay. Drawn from immuneACCESS, this table holds only the in-frame rearrangements with V and J called that TCRdb kept. Clones are partly lost; checked studies trace under half to an unresolved V gene and leave the rest unexplained. The sample has around 440,000 clones on record, around 77% of them singletons. The ten most abundant clones make up around 12% of the sample. Sequencing was carried out using PBMCs. The source of these receptors is a woman aged 40 to 55 in good health. Some clones in this sample may be carry-over from other donors' samples.

V usage is TRBV5-6 and J usage is TRBJ2-7; 9 nucleotides align to TRBD2. The trim removed 6 bases at V and 1 base at J, leaving 5 bases unmatched. Germline V gene lookup returns CDR1 SGHDT and CDR2 YYEEEE. This CDR3 region has 14 residues. The CDR3 is CASKLAGGSYEQYF. The CDR3 DNA follows: TGTGCCAGCAAATTGGCGGGAGGGTCCTACGAGCAGTACTTC. Full variable domain (remainder filled in from reference TRBV5-6 and TRBJ2-7): DAGVTQSPTHLIKTRGQQVTLRCSPKSGHDTVSWYQQALGQGPQFIFQYYEEEERQRGNFPDRFSGHQFPNYSSELNVNALLLGDSALYLCASKLAGGSYEQYFGPGTRLTVT.

V and J are TRBV7-2 and TRBJ1-2; 7 positions agree with TRBD1. Trimming cost V 1 base and J 6 bases; bases outside gene matches: 5. CDR1 is SGHTA and CDR2 is FQGNSA in the germline V gene. The CDR3 is 14 residues long. The CDR3 is CASSLEGARHGYTF. The DNA of the CDR3 is TGTGCCAGCAGCTTAGAGGGGGCGCGTCATGGCTACACCTTC.

The chain links TRBV9 to TRBJ2-5; 9 nucleotides agree with TRBD1. The V gene end was trimmed by 3 bases and the J gene end by 4 bases; junction bases not matched to a gene: 10. The CDR3 has 16 amino acids. The germline V gene encodes CDR1 SGDLS and CDR2 YYNGEE. The CDR3 loop is CASSADLGQGRETQYF. CDR3 DNA sequence: TGTGCCAGCAGCGCCGACTTGGGACAGGGACGAGAGACCCAGTACTTC.

The chain uses TRBV18 and TRBJ2-7; 7 positions agree with TRBD1. This CDR3 contains 14 residues. CDR1 is KGHSH, CDR2 LQKENI, per germline. With V trimmed by 4 bases and J by 7 bases, 10 bases remained unmatched. CDR3 DNA sequence: TGTGCCAGCTCACTACCGGGGACAGAAGGAGAGCAGTACTTC. It yields the protein CASSLPGTEGEQYF.

Only a few counts were recorded for this clone. The chain links TRBV11-3 to TRBJ2-3, with TRBD2 matching over 8 bases. The V gene's germline CDR1 is SGHNT and CDR2 YENEEA. The V and J ends lost 1 base and 5 bases, in that order; junction bases with no gene match: 5. The CDR3 extends over 15 amino acids. The CDR3 DNA sequence: TGTGCCAGCAGCTTAGCAGCGGGAGCGGAAGATACGCAGTATTTT. The encoded protein is CASSLAAGAEDTQYF.

V and J are TRBV7-8 and TRBJ2-2; 10 bases align to TRBD2. The CDR3 contains 16 residues. Unmatched junction bases numbered 10, after V lost 4 bases and J lost 8 bases. Germline assignment: CDR1 SGHVS and CDR2 FQNEAQ. The CDR3 sequence: CASSSSIAGGPGELFF. CDR3 nucleotide sequence: TGTGCCAGCAGCTCCTCGATAGCGGGAGGTCCTGGGGAGCTGTTTTTT.

The gene calls are TRBV25-1 and TRBJ2-5, with 11 positions matching TRBD2. V shed 11 bases and J 6 bases; nucleotides not matched to a gene: 17. The CDR3 is made up of 16 amino acids. Looked up from germline, CDR1 is MGHDK and CDR2 is SYGVNS. The DNA for the CDR3 is TGTGCCGCCAGCAGTAGGGGTAGCGGGAGGGGTAAGACCCAGTACTTC. It yields the protein CAASSRGSGRGKTQYF. Looking up the rest from reference TRBV25-1 and TRBJ2-5 gives the full variable domain: EADIYQTPRYLVIGTGKKITLECSQTMGHDKMYWYQQDPGMELHLIHYSYGVNSTEKGDLSSESTVSRIRTEHFPLTLESARPSHTSQYLCAASSRGSGRGKTQYFGPGTRLLVL.

A note on this clone: The same CDR3 is also encoded by other DNA sequences in this sample. The CDR3 DNA reads as TGCGCCAGCAGCTTGTTATCGGGTACTTCCTACGAGCAGTACTTC. This gives the protein CASSLLSGTSYEQYF. The V call is TRBV5-1, the J call TRBJ2-7; D is unresolved. CDR1 and CDR2 (germline): SGHRS, YFSETQ. V was clipped by 1 base and J by 1 base, with 12 bases between them. The CDR3 runs to 15 residues.

About this clone: The sample contains more than one DNA sequence encoding this CDR3. The chain combines TRBV5-4 with TRBJ2-7; 11 nucleotides agree with TRBD2. V lost 4 bases, J lost 0 bases, and 3 bases stayed unmatched. This CDR3 is 15 amino acids long. The germline CDR1 and CDR2 sequences are SGHNT and YYREEE (reference sequence). The CDR3 sequence: CASSLGLAASYEQYF. Written as DNA, the CDR3 is TGTGCCAGCAGCCTGGGACTAGCGGCCTCCTACGAGCAGTACTTC.

V usage is TRBV30 and J usage is TRBJ1-1; tentative D call: TRBD1 (5 bases). CDR1 and CDR2 from the germline V gene are GTSNPN and SVGIG (reference sequence). The CDR3 contains 12 residues. The CDR3 loop reads CAYQVGETEAFF. CDR3 nucleotide sequence: TGTGCGTATCAGGTAGGGGAGACTGAAGCTTTCTTT. Full variable domain (remainder filled in from reference TRBV30 and TRBJ1-1): SQTIHQWPATLVQPVGSPLSLECTVEGTSNPNLYWYRQAAGRGLQLLFYSVGIGQISSEVPQNLSASRPQDRQFILSSKKLLLSDSGFYLCAYQVGETEAFFGQGTRLTVV.

In its sample, this clone was seen once. The chain couples TRBV29-1 to TRBJ1-2; TRBD1 agrees at 7 bases. This CDR3 is 12 amino acids long. Germline values: CDR1 SQVTM, CDR2 ANQGSEA. The junction had 3 bases not matched to a gene; V was cut back by 4 bases and J by 4 bases. For the CDR3, the DNA is TGCAGCGTTGGGACAGGATCCTATGGCTACACCTTC. It codes for CSVGTGSYGYTF.

This chain connects TRBV15 to TRBJ1-1; D remains unclear. The V end lost 0 bases, the J end lost 6 bases, and 11 bases lay between the germline ends. Germline loops: CDR1 LNHNV, CDR2 YYDKDF (reference sequence). The CDR3 is made up of 14 amino acids. The CDR3 loop reads CATSRDQAFAEAFF. CDR3 bases: TGTGCCACCAGCAGAGATCAAGCGTTTGCTGAAGCTTTCTTT.